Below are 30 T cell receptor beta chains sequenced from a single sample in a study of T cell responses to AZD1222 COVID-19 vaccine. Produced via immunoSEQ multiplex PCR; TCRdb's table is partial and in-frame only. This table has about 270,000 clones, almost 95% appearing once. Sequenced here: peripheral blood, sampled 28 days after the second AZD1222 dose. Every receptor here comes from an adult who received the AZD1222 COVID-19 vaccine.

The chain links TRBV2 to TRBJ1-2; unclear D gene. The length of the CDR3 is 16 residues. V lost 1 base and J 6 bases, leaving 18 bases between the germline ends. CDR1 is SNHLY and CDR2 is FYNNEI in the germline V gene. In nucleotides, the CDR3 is TGTGCCAGCAGTGAAGGAGGCGGCAGCGGCCAGGATGGCTACACCTTC. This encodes CASSEGGGSGQDGYTF.

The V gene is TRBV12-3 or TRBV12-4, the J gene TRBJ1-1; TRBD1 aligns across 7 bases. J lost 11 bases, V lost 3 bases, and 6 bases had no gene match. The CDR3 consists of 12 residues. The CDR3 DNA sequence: TGTGCCAGCAGTTTTCAGGGGGGGCACGCTTTCTTT. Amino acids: CASSFQGGHAFF.

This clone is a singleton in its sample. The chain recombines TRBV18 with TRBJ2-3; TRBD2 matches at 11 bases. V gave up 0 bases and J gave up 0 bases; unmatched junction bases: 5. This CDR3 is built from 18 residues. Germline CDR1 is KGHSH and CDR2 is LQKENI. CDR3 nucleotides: TGTGCCAGCTCACCACCTAGCGGGAGGGGTCCTAGCACAGATACGCAGTATTTT. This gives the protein CASSPPSGRGPSTDTQYF.

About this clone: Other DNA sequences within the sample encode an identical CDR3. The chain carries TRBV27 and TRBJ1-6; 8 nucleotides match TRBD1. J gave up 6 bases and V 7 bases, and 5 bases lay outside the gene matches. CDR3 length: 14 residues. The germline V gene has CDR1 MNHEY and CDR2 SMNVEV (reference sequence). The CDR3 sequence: CASNRQGPNSPLHF. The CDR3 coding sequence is TGTGCCAGCAACAGACAGGGGCCTAATTCACCCCTCCACTTT.

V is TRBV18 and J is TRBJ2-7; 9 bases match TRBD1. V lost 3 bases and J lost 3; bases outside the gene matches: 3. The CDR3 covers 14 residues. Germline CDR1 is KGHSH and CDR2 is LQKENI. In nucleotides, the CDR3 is TGTGCCAGCTCACCGATGGGACAGGGCTACGAGCAGTACTTC. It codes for CASSPMGQGYEQYF.

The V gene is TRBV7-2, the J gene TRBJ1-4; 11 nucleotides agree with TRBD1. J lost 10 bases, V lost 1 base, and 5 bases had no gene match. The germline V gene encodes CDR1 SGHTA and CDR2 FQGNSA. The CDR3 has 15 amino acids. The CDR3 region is CASSLGGTGGGKLFF. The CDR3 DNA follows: TGTGCCAGCAGCTTAGGAGGGACAGGGGGTGGAAAACTGTTTTTT.

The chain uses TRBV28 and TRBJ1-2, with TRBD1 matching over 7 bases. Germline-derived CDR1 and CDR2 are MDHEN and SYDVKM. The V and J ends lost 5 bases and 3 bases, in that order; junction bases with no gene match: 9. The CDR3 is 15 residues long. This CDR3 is CASSVAGGGYYGYTF. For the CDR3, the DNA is TGTGCCAGCAGTGTCGCAGGGGGGGGCTACTATGGCTACACCTTC.

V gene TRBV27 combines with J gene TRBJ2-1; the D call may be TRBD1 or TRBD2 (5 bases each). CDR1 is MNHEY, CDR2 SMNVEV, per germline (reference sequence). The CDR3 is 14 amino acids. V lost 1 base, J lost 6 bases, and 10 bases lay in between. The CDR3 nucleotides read TGTGCCAGCAGTTTATTGGGGGAACCCAATGAGCAGTTCTTC. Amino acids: CASSLLGEPNEQFF.

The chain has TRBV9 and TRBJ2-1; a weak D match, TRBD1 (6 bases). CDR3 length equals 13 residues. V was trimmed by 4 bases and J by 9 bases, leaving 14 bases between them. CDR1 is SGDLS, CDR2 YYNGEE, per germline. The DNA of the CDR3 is TGTGCCAGCAGCCCCCAGACAGGTCTTGAGCAGTTCTTC. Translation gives CASSPQTGLEQFF.

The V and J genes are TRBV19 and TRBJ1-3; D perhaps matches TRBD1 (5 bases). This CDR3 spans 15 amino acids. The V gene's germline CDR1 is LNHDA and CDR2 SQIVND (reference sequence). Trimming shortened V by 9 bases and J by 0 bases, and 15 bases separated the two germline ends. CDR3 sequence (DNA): TGTGCCAGCAACCCGACAGACTCCTCTGGAAACACCATATATTTT. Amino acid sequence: CASNPTDSSGNTIYF.

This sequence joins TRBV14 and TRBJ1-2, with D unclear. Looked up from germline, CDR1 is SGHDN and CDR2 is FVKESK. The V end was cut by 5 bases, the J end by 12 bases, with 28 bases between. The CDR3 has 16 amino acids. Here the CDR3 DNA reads TGTGCCAGCAGCGCCCATCTAGGGAGGGAGGAAGATCGCCACACCTTC. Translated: CASSAHLGREEDRHTF.

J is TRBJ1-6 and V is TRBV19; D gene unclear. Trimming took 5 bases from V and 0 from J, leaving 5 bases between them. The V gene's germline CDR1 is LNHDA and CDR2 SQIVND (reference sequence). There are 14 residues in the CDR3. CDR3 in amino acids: CASSLHSYNSPLHF. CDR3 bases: TGTGCCAGTAGTCTCCACTCCTATAATTCACCCCTCCACTTT.

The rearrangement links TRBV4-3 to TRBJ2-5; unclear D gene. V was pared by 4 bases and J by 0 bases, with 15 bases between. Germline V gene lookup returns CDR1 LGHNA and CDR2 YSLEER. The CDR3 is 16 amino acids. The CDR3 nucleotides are TGCGCCAGCAGCCCCTCGGCGGTTTTTTACCAAGAGACCCAGTACTTC. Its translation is CASSPSAVFYQETQYF.

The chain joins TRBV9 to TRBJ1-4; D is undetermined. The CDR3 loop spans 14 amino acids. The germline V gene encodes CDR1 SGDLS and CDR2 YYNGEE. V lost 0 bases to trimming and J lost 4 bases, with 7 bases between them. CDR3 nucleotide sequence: TGTGCCAGCAGCGTAGCAGGCCTTAATGAAAAACTGTTTTTT. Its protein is CASSVAGLNEKLFF.

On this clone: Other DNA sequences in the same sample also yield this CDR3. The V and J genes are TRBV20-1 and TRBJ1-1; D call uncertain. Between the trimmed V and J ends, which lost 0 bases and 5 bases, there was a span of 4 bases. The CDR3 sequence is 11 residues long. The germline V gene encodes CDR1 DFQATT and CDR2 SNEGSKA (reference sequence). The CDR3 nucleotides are TGCAGTGCTAGAGACCGTACTGAAGCTTTCTTT. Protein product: CSARDRTEAFF.

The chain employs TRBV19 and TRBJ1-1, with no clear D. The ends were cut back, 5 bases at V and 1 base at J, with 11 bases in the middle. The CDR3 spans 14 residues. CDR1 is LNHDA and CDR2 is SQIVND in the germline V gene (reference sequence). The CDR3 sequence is CASSWAASNTEAFF. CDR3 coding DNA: TGTGCCAGTAGTTGGGCAGCTTCGAACACTGAAGCTTTCTTT.

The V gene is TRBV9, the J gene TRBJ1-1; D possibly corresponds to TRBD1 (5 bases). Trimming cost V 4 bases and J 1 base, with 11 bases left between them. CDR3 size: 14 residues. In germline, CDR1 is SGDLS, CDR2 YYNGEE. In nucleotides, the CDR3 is TGTGCCAGCAGCCCCGGACACCGGAACACTGAAGCTTTCTTT. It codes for CASSPGHRNTEAFF.

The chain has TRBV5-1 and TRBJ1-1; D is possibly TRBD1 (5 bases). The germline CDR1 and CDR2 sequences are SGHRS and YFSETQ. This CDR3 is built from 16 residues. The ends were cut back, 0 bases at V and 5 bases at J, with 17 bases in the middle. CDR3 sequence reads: CASSLAIGRAGTEAFF. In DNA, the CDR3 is TGCGCCAGCAGCTTGGCCATAGGCAGGGCGGGAACTGAAGCTTTCTTT.

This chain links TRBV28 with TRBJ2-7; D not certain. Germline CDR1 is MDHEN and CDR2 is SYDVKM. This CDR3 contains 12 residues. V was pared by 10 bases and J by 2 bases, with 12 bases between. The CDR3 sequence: CATQAVTYEQYF. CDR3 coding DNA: TGTGCCACGCAGGCAGTAACCTACGAGCAGTACTTC.

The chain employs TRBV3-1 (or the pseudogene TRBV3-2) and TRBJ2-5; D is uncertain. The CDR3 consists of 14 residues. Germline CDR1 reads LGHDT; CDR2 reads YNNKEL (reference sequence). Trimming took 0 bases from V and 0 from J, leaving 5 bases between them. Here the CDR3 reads CASSQEGYQETQYF. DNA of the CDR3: TGTGCCAGCAGCCAAGAGGGCTACCAAGAGACCCAGTACTTC.

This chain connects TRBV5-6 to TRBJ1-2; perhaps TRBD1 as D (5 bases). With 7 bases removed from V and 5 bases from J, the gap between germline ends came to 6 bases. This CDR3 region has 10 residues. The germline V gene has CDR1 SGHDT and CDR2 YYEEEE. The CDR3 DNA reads TGTGCCAGCTCAGGGTATGGCTACACCTTC. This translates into CASSGYGYTF.

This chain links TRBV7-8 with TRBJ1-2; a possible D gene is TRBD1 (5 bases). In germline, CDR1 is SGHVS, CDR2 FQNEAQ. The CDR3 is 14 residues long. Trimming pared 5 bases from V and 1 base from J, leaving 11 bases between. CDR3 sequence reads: CASSLRDSNYGYTF. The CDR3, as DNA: TGTGCCAGCAGCCTCAGAGACAGTAACTATGGCTACACCTTC.

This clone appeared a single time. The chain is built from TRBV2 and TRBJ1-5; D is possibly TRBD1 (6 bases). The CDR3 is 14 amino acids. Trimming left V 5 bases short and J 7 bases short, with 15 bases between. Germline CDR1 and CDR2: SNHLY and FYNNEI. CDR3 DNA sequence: TGTGCCAGCAGTTTCGAGGGGGGAAGACAGCCCCAGCATTTT. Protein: CASSFEGGRQPQHF.

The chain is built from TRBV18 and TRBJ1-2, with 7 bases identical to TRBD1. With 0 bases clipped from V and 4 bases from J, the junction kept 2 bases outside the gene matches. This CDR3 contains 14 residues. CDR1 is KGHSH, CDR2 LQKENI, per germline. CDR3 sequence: CASSPPGQAYGYTF. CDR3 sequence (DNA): TGTGCCAGCTCACCACCAGGACAGGCCTATGGCTACACCTTC. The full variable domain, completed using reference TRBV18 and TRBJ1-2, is NAGVMQNPRHLVRRRGQEARLRCSPMKGHSHVYWYRQLPEEGLKFMVYLQKENIIDESGMPKERFSAEFPKEGPSILRIQQVVRGDSAAYFCASSPPGQAYGYTFGSGTRLTVV.

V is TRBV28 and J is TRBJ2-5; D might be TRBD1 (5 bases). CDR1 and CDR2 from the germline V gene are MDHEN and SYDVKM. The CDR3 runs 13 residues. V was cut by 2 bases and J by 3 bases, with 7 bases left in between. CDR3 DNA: TGTGCCAGCAGTTTAGGGGCAGAAGAGACCCAGTACTTC. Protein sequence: CASSLGAEETQYF.

Here the CDR3 reads CASSGPTGQTYNEQFF. The CDR3 DNA reads TGTGCCAGCAGCGGCCCGACAGGGCAAACATACAATGAGCAGTTCTTC. V usage is TRBV9 and J usage is TRBJ2-1, with 7 bases aligning to TRBD1. J was trimmed by 4 bases and V by 3 bases; bases with no gene match: 10. Germline values: CDR1 SGDLS, CDR2 YYNGEE. This CDR3 has 16 residues.

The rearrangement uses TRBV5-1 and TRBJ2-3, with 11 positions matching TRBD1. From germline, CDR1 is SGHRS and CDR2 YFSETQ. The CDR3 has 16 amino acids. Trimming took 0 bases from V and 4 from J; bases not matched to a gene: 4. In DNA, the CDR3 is TGCGCCAGCAGCTTGGCTCGGACAGGGGGCTCAGATACGCAGTATTTT. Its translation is CASSLARTGGSDTQYF.

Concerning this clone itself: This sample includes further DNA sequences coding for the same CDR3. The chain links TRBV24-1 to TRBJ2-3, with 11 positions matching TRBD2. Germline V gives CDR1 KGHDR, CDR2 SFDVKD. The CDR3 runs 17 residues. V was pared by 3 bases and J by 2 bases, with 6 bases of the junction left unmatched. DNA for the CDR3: TGTGCCACCAGTGATCCGGGACTAGCGGCTTCCACAGATACGCAGTATTTT. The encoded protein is CATSDPGLAASTDTQYF.

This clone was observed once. CDR3 region: CASSPSGLAGGAGELFF. Here the CDR3 DNA reads TGTGCCAGCAGCCCCTCCGGACTAGCGGGAGGGGCCGGGGAGCTGTTTTTT. This rearrangement joins TRBV13 to TRBJ2-2, with 15 positions matching TRBD2. V dropped 5 bases and J dropped 6; count of bases not matched to a gene: 7. This CDR3 has 17 residues. CDR1 PRHDT and CDR2 FYEKMQ come from the germline V gene (reference sequence).

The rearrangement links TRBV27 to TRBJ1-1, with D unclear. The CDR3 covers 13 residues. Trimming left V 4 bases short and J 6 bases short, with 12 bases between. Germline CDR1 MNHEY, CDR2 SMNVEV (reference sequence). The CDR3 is CASSYGPGAEAFF. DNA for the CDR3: TGTGCCAGCAGTTACGGTCCCGGAGCTGAAGCTTTCTTT.